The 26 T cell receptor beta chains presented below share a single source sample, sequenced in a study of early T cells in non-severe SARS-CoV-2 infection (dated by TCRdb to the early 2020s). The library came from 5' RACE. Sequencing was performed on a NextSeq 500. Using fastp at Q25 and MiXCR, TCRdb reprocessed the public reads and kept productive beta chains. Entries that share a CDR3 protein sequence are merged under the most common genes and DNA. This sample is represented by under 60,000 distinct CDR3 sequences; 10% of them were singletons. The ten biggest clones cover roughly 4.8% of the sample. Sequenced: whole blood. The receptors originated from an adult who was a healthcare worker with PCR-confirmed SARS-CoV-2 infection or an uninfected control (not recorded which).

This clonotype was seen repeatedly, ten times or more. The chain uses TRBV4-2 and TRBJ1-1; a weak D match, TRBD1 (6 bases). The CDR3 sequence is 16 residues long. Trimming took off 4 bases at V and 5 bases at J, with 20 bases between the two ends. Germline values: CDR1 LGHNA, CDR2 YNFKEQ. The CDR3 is CASSPQFKQGETEAFF. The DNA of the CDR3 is TGTGCCAGCAGCCCGCAATTCAAACAGGGAGAGACTGAAGCTTTCTTT.

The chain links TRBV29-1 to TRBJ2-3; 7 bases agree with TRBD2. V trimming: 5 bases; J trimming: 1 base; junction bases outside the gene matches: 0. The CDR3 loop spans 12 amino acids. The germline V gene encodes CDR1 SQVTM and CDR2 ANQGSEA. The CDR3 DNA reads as TGCAGCGTTACTAGCGGCACAGATACGCAGTATTTT. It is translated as CSVTSGTDTQYF.

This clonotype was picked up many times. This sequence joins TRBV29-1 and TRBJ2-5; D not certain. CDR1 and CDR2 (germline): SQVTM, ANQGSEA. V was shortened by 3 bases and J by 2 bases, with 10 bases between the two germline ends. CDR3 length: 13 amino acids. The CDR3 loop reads CSVETRIQETQYF. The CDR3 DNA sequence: TGCAGCGTTGAGACTCGGATTCAAGAGACCCAGTACTTC.

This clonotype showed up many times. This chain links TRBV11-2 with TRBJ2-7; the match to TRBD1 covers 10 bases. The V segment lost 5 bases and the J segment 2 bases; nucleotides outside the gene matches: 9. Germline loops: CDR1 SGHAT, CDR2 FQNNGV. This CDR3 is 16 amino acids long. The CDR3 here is CASSPATGGDPYEQYF. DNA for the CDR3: TGTGCCAGCAGCCCCGCGACAGGGGGCGACCCCTACGAGCAGTACTTC.

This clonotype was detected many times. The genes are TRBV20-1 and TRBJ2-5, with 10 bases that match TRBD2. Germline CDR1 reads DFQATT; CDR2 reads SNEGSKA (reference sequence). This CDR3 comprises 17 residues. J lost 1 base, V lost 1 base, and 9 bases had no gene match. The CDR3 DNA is TGCAGTGCTAGAGTACATGGGCTAGCGGGAGCCCAAGAGACCCAGTACTTC. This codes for CSARVHGLAGAQETQYF.

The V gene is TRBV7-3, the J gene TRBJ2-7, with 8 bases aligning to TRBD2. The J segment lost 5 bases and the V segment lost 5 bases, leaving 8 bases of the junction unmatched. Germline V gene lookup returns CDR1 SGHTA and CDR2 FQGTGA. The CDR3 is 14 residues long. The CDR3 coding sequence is TGTGCCAGCAGCCCGGGGGCGACTAGCGACGAGCAGTACTTC. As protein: CASSPGATSDEQYF.

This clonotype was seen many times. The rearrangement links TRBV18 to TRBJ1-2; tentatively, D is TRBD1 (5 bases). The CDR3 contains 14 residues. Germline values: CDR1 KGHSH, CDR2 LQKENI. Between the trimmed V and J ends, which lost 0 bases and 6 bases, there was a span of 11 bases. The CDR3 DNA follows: TGTGCCAGCTCACCACCGGCAGGGTTGCATGGCTACACCTTC. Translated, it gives CASSPPAGLHGYTF.

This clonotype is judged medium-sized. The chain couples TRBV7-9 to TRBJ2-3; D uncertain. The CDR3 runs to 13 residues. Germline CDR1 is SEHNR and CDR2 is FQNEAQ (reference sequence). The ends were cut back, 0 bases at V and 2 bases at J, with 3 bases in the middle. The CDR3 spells CASSLAVTDTQYF. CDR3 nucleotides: TGTGCCAGCAGCTTAGCGGTCACAGATACGCAGTATTTT. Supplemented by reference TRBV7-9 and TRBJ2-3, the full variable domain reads DTGVSQNPRHKITKRGQNVTFRCDPISEHNRLYWYRQTLGQGPEFLTYFQNEAQLEKSRLLSDRFSAERPKGSFSTLEIQRTEQGDSAMYLCASSLAVTDTQYFGPGTRLTVL.

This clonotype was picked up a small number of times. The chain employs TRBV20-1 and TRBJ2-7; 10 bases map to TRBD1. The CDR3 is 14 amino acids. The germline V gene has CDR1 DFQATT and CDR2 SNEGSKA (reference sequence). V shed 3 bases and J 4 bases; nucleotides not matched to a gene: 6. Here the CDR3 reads CSARARDRGYEQYF. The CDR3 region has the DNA TGCAGTGCTAGGGCCCGGGACAGGGGTTACGAGCAGTACTTC.

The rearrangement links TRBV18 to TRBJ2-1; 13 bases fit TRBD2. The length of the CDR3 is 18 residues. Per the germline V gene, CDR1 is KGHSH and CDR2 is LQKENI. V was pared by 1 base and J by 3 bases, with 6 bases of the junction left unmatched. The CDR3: CASSPRLAGGSYYNEQFF. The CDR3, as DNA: TGTGCCAGCTCACCACGACTAGCGGGAGGTTCTTACTACAATGAGCAGTTCTTC.

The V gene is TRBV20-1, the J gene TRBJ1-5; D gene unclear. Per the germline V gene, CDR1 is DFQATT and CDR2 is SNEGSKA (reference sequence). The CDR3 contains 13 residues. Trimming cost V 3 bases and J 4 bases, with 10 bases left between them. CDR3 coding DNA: TGCAGTGCTAGTATGCAGACGAATCAGCCCCAGCATTTT. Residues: CSASMQTNQPQHF.

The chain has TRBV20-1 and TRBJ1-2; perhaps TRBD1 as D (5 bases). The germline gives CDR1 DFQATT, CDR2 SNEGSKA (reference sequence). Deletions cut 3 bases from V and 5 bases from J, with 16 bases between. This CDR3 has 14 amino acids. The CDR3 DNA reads TGCAGTGCTAGTCCCGGGGGGGTAGGGTATGGCTACACCTTC. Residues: CSASPGGVGYGYTF.

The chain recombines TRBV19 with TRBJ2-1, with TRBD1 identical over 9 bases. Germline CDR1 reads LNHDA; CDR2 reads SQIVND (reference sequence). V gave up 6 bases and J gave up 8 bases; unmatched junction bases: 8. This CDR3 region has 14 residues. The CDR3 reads CASRPGTGIYEQFF. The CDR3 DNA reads TGTGCCAGTAGGCCCGGGACAGGGATCTATGAGCAGTTCTTC.

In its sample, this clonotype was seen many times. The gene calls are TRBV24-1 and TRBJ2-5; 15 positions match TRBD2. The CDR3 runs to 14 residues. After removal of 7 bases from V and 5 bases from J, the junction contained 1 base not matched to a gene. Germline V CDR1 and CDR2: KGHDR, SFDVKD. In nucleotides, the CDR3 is TGTGCCACCAGCGGGACTAGCGGGAGGGAGACCCAGTACTTC. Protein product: CATSGTSGRETQYF.

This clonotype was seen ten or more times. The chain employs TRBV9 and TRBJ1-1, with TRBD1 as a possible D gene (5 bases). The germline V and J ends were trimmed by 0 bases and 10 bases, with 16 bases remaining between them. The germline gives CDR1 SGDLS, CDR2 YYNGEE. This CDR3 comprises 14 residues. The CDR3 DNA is TGTGCCAGCAGCGTAGACATTCGGGGCCAGGGAGCTTTCTTT. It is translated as CASSVDIRGQGAFF.

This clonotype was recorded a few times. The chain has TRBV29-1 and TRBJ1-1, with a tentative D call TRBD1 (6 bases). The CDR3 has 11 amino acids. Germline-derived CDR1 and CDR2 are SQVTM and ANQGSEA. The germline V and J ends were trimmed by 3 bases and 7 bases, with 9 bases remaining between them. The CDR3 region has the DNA TGCAGCGTTGATGGGACATATGAAGCTTTCTTT. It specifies CSVDGTYEAFF.

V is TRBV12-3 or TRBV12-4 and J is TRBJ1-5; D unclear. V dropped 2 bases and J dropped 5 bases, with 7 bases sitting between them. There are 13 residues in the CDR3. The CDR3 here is CASSLPGHQPQHF. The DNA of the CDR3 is TGTGCCAGCAGTTTACCTGGGCATCAGCCCCAGCATTTT.

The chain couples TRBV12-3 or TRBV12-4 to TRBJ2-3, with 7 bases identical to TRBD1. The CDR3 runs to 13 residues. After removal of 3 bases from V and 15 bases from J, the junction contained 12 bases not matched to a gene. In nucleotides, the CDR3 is TGTGCCAGCAGTTTGGAAGGGGACAGAGCATGTTATTTT. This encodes CASSLEGDRACYF.

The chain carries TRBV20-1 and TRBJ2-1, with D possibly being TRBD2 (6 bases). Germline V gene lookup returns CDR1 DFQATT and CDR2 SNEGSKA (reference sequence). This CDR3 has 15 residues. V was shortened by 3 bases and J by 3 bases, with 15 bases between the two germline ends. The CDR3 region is CSASSGTLDYNEQFF. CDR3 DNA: TGCAGTGCTAGCTCCGGGACTTTAGACTACAATGAGCAGTTCTTC.

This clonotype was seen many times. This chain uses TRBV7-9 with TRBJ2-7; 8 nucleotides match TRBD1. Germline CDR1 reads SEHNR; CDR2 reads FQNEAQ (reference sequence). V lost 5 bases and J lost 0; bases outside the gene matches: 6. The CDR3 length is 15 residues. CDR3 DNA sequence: TGTGCCAGCAGCCTGACCGGGACAGGCTCCTACGAGCAGTACTTC. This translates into CASSLTGTGSYEQYF.

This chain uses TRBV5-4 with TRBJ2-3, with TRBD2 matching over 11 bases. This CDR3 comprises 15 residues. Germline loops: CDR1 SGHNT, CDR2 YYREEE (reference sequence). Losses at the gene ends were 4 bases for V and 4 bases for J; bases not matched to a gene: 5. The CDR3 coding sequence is TGTGCCAGCAGCCGAGGGACTAGCGGATCAGATACGCAGTATTTT. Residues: CASSRGTSGSDTQYF.

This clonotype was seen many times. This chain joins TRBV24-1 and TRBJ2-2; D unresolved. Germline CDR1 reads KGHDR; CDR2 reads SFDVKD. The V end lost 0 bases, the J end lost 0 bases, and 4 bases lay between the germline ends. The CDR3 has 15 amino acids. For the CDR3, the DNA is TGTGCCACCAGTGATTTGGGTCCGAACACCGGGGAGCTGTTTTTT. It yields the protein CATSDLGPNTGELFF.

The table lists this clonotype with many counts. The CDR3 reads CASSSRGQPDGYTF. CDR3 DNA sequence: TGTGCCAGCAGCTCCAGGGGCCAGCCGGATGGCTACACCTTC. The chain recombines TRBV5-5 with TRBJ1-2; D may be TRBD1 (6 bases). The CDR3 extends over 14 amino acids. Germline V gene lookup returns CDR1 SGHKS and CDR2 YYEKEE (reference sequence). The V and J ends lost 3 bases and 6 bases respectively, with 15 bases between them.

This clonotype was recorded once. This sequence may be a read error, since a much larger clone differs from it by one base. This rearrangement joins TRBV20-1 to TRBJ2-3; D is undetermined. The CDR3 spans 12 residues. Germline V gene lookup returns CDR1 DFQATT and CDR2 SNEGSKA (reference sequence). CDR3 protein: CRASGSTDTQYF. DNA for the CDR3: TGCCGTGCTAGTGGCAGCACAGATACGCAGTATTTT.

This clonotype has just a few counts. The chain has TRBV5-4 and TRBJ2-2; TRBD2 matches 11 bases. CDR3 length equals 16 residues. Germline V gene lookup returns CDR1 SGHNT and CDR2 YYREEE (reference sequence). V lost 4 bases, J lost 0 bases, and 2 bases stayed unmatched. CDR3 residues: CASSVAGGTNTGELFF. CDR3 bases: TGTGCCAGCAGCGTAGCGGGAGGGACGAACACCGGGGAGCTGTTTTTT.

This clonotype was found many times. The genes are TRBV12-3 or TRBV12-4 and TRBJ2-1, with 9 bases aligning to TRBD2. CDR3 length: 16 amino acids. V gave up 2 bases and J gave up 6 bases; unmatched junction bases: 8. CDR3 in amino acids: CASSLPWEREANEQFF. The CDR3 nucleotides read TGTGCCAGCAGTTTACCCTGGGAGCGGGAGGCCAATGAGCAGTTCTTC.